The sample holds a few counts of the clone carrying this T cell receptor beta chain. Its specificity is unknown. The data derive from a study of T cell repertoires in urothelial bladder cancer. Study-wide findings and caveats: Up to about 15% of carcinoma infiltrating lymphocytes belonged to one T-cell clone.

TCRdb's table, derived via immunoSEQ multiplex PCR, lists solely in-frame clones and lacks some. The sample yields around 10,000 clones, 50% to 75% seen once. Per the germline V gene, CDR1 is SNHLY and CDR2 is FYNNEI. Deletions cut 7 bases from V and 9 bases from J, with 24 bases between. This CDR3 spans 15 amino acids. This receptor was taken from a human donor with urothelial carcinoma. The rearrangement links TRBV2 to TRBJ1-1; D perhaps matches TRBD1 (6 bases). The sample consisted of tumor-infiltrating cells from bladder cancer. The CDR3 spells CASTDRDIGPYKAFF. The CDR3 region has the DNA TGTGCCAGCACTGACCGGGACATAGGCCCTTATAAAGCTTTCTTT.